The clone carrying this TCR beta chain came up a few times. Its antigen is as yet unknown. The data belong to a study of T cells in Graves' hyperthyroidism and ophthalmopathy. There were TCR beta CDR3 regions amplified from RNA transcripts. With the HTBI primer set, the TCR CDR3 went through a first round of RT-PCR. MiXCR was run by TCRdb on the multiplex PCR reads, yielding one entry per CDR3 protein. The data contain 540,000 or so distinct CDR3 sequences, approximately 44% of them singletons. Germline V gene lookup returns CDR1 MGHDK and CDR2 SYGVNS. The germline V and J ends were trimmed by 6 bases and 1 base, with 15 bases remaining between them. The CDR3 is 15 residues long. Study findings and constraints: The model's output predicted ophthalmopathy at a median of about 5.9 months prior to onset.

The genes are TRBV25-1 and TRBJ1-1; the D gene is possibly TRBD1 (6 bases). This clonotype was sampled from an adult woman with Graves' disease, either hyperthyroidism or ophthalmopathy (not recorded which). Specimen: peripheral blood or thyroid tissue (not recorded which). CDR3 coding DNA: TGTGCCAGCAGAGGGACAATTCCCTCGAACACTGAAGCTTTCTTT. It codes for CASRGTIPSNTEAFF.